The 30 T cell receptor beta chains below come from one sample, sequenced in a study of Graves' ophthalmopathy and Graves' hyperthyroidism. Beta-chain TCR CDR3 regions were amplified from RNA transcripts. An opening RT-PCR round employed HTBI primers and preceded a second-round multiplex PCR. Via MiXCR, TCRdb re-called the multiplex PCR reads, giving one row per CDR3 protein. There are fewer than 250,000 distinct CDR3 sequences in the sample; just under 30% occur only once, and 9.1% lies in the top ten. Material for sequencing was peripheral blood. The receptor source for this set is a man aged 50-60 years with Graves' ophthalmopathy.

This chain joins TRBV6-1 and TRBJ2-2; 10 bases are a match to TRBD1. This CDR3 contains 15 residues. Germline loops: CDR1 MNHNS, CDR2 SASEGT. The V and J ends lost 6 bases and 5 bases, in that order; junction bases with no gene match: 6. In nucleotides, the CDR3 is TGTGCCAGCAGGCGGACAGGGGGTATTACCGGGGAGCTGTTTTTT. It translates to CASRRTGGITGELFF.

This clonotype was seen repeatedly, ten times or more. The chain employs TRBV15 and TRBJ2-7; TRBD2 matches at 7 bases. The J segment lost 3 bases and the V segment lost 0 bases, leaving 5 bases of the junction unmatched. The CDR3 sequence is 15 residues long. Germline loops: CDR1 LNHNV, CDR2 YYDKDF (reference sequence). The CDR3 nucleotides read TGTGCCACCAGCAGAGAACGGGAGGCTGACTACGAGCAGTACTTC. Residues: CATSREREADYEQYF.

Written as DNA, the CDR3 is TGTGCCAGTTCCGACAGGGGGAGCGGTGGCTACACCTTC. This encodes CASSDRGSGGYTF. This sequence joins TRBV19 and TRBJ1-2, with 9 bases matching TRBD1. V gave up 8 bases and J gave up 7 bases; unmatched junction bases: 8. Germline CDR1 reads LNHDA; CDR2 reads SQIVND (reference sequence). The CDR3 totals 13 residues.

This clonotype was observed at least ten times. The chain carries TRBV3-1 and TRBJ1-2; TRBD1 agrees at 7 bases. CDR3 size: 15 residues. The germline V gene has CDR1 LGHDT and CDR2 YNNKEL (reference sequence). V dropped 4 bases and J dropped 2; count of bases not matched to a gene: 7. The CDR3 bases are TGTGCCAGCAGCCCCCTCGACAGGGCCAACTATGGCTACACCTTC. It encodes CASSPLDRANYGYTF.

The chain's CDR3 is CASSPPRLAQKETQYF. The CDR3 nucleotides are TGTGCCAGCTCACCACCGAGGCTAGCGCAGAAAGAGACCCAGTACTTC. J is TRBJ2-5 and V is TRBV12-3 or TRBV12-4; D might be TRBD2 (6 bases). The V gene lost 8 bases and the J gene lost 3 bases, with 22 bases spanning the gap. This CDR3 region has 16 residues.

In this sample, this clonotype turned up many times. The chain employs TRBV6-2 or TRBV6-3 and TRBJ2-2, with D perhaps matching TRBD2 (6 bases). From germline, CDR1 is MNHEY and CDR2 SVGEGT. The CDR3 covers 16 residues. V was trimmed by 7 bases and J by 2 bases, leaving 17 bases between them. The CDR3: CASNLEAGRNTGELFF. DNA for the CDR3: TGTGCCAGCAATTTGGAGGCGGGAAGAAACACCGGGGAGCTGTTTTTT.

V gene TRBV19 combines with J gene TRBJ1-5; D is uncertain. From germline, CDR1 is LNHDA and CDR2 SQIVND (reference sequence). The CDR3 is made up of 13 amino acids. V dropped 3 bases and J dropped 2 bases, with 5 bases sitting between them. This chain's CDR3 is CASSMIGNQPQHF. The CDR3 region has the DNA TGTGCCAGTAGTATGATCGGCAATCAGCCCCAGCATTTT.

The CDR3 DNA reads as TGCAGTGCTACTTACGAGCAGGGGCGGTACGAGCAGTACTTC. It encodes CSATYEQGRYEQYF. The rearrangement joins TRBV20-1 to TRBJ2-7; maybe TRBD1 (6 bases). Trimming shortened V by 4 bases and J by 4 bases, and 17 bases separated the two germline ends. The CDR3 extends over 14 amino acids. Germline loops: CDR1 DFQATT, CDR2 SNEGSKA (reference sequence).

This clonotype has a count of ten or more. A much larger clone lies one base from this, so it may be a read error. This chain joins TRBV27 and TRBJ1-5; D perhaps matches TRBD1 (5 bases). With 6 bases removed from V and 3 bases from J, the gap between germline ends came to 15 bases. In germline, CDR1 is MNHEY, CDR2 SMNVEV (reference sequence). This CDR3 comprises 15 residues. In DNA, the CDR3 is TGTGCCAGCAGCCCTGGGGGACTTAACAATCAGCCCCAGCATTTT. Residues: CASSPGGLNNQPQHF.

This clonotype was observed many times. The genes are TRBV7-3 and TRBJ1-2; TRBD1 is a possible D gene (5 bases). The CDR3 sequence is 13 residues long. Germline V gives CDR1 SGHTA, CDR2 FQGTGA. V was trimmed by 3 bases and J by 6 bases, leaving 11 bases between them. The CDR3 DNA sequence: TGTGCCAGCAGCTTCAGGGCAGGGAATGGCTACACCTTC. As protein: CASSFRAGNGYTF. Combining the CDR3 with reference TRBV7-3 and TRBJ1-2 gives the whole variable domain GAGVSQTPSNKVTEKGKYVELRCDPISGHTALYWYRQSLGQGPEFLIYFQGTGAADDSGLPNDRFFAVRPEGSVSTLKIQRTERGDSAVYLCASSFRAGNGYTFGSGTRLTVV.

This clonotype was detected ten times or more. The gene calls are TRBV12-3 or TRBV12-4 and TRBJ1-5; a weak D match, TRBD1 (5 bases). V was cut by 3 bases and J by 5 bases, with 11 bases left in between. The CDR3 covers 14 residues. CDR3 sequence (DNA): TGTGCCAGCAGTTTCTCCGGGACGGATCAGCCCCAGCATTTT. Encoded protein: CASSFSGTDQPQHF.

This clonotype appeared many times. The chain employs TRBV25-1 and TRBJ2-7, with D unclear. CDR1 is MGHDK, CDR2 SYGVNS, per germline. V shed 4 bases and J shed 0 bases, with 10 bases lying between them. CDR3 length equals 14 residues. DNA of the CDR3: TGTGCCAGCAGTGGTACAGCCCGCTCCTACGAGCAGTACTTC. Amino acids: CASSGTARSYEQYF.

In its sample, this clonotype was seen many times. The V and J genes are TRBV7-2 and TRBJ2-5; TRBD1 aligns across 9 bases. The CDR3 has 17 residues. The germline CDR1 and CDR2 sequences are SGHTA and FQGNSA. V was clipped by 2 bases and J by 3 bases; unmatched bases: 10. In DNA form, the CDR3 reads TGTGCCAGCAGCTTAAACCCCGGGACAGGGTGGAAAGAGACCCAGTACTTC. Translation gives CASSLNPGTGWKETQYF.

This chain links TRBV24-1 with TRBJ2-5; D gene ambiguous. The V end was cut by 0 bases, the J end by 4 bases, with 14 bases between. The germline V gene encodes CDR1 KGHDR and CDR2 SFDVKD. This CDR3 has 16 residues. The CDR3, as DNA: TGTGCCACCAGTGATTTGGACTCCCCGAATCCAGAGACCCAGTACTTC. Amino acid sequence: CATSDLDSPNPETQYF.

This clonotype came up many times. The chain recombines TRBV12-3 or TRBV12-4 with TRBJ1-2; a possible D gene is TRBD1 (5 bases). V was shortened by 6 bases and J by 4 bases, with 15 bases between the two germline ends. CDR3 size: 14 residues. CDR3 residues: CASRTPGLTYGYTF. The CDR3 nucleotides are TGTGCCAGCAGGACACCGGGACTGACCTATGGCTACACCTTC.

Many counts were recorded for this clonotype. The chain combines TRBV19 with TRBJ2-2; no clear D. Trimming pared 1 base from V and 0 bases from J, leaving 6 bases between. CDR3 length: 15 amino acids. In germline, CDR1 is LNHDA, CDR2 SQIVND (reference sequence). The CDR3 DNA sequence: TGTGCCAGTAGTATAGGGACCCCGAACACCGGGGAGCTGTTTTTT. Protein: CASSIGTPNTGELFF.

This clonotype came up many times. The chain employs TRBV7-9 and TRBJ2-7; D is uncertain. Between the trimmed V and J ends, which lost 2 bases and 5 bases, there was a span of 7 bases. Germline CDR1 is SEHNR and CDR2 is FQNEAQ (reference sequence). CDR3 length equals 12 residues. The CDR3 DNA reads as TGTGCCAGCAGCTTACTGGGCGACGAGCAGTACTTC. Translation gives CASSLLGDEQYF.

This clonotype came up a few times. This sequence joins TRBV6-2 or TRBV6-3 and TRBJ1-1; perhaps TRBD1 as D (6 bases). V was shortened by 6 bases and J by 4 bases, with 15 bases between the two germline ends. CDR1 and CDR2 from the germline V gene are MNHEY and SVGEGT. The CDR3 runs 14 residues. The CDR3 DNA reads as TGTGCCAGCAGCGACGCGACGGGGGCCACTGAAGCTTTCTTT. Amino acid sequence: CASSDATGATEAFF.

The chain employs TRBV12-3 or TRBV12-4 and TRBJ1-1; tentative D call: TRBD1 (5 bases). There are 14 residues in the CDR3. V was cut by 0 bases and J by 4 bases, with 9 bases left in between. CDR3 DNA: TGTGCCAGCAGTTTAGCGATCGACAGCACTGAAGCTTTCTTT. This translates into CASSLAIDSTEAFF.

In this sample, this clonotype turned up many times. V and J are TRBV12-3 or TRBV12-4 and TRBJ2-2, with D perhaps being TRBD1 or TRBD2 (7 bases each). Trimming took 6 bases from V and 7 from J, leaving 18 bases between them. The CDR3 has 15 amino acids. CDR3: CASSPRQGGDGELFF. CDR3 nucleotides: TGTGCCAGCAGCCCCCGGCAGGGGGGGGACGGGGAGCTGTTTTTT.

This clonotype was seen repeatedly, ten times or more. Here the CDR3 reads CSASPTLGVETQYF. The CDR3 nucleotides are TGCAGTGCTAGCCCTACACTTGGTGTGGAGACCCAGTACTTC. This sequence joins TRBV20-1 and TRBJ2-5; D is unclear. Trimming stripped 3 bases from V and 5 bases from J, with 16 bases between. This CDR3 spans 14 amino acids. Germline values: CDR1 DFQATT, CDR2 SNEGSKA (reference sequence).

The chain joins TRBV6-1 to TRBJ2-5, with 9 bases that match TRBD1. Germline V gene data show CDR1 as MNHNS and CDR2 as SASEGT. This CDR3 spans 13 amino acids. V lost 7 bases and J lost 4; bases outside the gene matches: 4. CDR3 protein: CASTLDRGETQYF. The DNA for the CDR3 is TGTGCCAGCACCTTGGACAGGGGAGAGACCCAGTACTTC.

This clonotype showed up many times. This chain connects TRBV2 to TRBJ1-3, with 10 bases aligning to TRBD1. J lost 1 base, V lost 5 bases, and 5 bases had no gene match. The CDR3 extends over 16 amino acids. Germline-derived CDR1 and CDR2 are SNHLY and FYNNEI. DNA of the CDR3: TGTGCCAGCAGTTCCGGGACAGGGGCTTCTGGAAACACCATATATTTT. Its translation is CASSSGTGASGNTIYF.

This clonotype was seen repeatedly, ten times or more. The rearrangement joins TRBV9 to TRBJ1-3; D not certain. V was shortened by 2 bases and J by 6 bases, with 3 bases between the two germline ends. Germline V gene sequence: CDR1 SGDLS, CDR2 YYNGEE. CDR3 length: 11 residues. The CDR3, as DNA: TGTGCCAGCAGCGTGGCAAACACCATATATTTT. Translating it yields CASSVANTIYF.

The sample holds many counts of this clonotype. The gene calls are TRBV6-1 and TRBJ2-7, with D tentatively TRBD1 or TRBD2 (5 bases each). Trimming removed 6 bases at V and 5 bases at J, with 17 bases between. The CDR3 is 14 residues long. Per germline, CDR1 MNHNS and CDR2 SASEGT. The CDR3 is CASSEGRHLDEQYF. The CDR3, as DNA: TGTGCCAGCAGCGAGGGGCGACATTTGGACGAGCAGTACTTC.

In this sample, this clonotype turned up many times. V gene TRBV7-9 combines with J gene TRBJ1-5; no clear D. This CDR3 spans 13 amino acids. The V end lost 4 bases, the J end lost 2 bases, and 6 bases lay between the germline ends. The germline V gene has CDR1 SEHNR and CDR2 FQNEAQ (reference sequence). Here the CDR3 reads CASSSHGNQPQHF. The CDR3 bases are TGTGCCAGCAGCTCCCACGGCAATCAGCCCCAGCATTTT. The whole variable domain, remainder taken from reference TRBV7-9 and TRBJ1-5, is DTGVSQNPRHKITKRGQNVTFRCDPISEHNRLYWYRQTLGQGPEFLTYFQNEAQLEKSRLLSDRFSAERPKGSFSTLEIQRTEQGDSAMYLCASSSHGNQPQHFGDGTRLSIL.

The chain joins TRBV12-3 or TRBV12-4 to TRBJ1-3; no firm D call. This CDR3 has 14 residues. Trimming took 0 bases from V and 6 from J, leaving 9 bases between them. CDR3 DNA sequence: TGTGCCAGCAGTTTAGCCTCTCTATTAAACACCATATATTTT. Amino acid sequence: CASSLASLLNTIYF.

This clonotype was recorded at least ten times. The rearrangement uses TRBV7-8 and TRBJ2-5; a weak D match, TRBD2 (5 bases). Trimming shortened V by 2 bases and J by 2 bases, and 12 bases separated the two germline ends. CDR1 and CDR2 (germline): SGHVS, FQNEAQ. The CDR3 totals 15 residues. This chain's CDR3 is CASSLMRGPQETQYF. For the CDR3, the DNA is TGTGCCAGCAGCTTAATGCGCGGGCCTCAAGAGACCCAGTACTTC.

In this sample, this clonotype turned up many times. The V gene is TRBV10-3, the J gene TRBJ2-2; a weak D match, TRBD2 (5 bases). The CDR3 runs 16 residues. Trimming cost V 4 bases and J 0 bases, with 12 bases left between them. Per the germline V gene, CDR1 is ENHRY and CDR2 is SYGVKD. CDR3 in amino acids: CAISGGRSSNTGELFF. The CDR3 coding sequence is TGTGCCATCAGTGGCGGGCGCTCCTCGAACACCGGGGAGCTGTTTTTT.

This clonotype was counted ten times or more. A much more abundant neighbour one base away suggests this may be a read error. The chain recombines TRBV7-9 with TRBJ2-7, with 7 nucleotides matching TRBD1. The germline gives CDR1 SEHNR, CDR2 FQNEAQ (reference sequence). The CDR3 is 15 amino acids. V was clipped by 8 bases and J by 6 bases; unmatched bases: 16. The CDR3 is CASRDRARPGGEQYF. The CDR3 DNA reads TGTGCCAGCCGAGACCGGGCCAGACCAGGGGGCGAGCAGTACTTC.